This passage covers 30 T cell receptor beta chains from one sample sequenced in a study of T cells in Graves' hyperthyroidism and ophthalmopathy. Researchers took RNA transcripts and amplified the TCR beta CDR3 regions from them. A first-round RT-PCR of the TCR CDR3 used the HTBI primer set. TCRdb passed the multiplex PCR reads through MiXCR, listing each CDR3 protein once. The table has some 570,000 distinct CDR3 sequences, 15% to 20% seen once. The sequenced sample consisted of blood. The receptor set was obtained from a woman under 30 with Graves' ophthalmopathy.

This clonotype was seen at least ten times. This chain joins TRBV27 and TRBJ2-3; weak D call: TRBD2 (6 bases). Trimming left V 5 bases short and J 6 bases short, with 18 bases between. This CDR3 comprises 15 residues. Looked up from germline, CDR1 is MNHEY and CDR2 is SMNVEV (reference sequence). The CDR3 is CASSLNGGVFDTQYF. CDR3 coding DNA: TGTGCCAGCAGTCTTAATGGCGGGGTTTTCGATACGCAGTATTTT.

The chain combines TRBV15 with TRBJ1-1, with 9 bases identical to TRBD1. CDR3 length equals 17 residues. The J segment lost 0 bases and the V segment lost 0 bases, leaving 5 bases of the junction unmatched. CDR1 and CDR2 from the germline V gene are LNHNV and YYDKDF (reference sequence). The CDR3 DNA is TGTGCCACCAGCAGAGATGGGGGGACAGGGATGAACACTGAAGCTTTCTTT. It is translated as CATSRDGGTGMNTEAFF.

This clonotype was detected a few times. The chain's CDR3 is CASSMITGGWNEQFF. CDR3 sequence (DNA): TGTGCCAGCAGCATGATAACGGGGGGGTGGAATGAGCAGTTCTTC. This chain joins TRBV9 and TRBJ2-1; 8 nucleotides line up with TRBD2. J gave up 7 bases and V 4 bases, and 10 bases lay outside the gene matches. Germline CDR1 is SGDLS and CDR2 is YYNGEE. The CDR3 is made up of 15 amino acids.

J is TRBJ2-2 and V is TRBV12-5; TRBD1 matches at 12 bases. The CDR3 spans 16 residues. The germline V gene has CDR1 LGHNT and CDR2 FRNRAP. Trimming at V came to 1 base and at J to 7 bases, leaving 4 bases not matched to a gene. The CDR3 here is CASGLAGQGAGGELFF. As DNA, the CDR3 is TGTGCTAGTGGTTTGGCGGGACAGGGGGCTGGCGGGGAGCTGTTTTTT.

As regards this clonotype: This clone may be a read error of a much larger clone one base away. The rearrangement links TRBV11-2 to TRBJ2-7; D gene unclear. The CDR3 length is 15 residues. The germline V gene encodes CDR1 SGHAT and CDR2 FQNNGV. The CDR3 here is CANSSPGFSSYEQYF. For the CDR3, the DNA is TGTGCCAACAGCTCCCCAGGCTTTAGCTCCTACGAGCAGTACTTC.

This clonotype has at least ten counts. The genes are TRBV7-3 and TRBJ2-1, with 9 bases aligning to TRBD1. Germline CDR1 SGHTA, CDR2 FQGTGA. The CDR3 is 16 amino acids. V lost 5 bases, J lost 8 bases, and 13 bases stayed unmatched. DNA for the CDR3: TGTGCCAGCAGCGTCTCAGGGGACAGGGAGACAGATGAGCAGTTCTTC. This codes for CASSVSGDRETDEQFF.

Concerning this clonotype: No conserved phenylalanine or tryptophan is present at the end of the CDR3, so a read error is the likely explanation. The rearrangement links TRBV7-7 to TRBJ2-2; 8 positions agree with TRBD2. CDR1 and CDR2 (germline): SSHAT, FNYEAQ (reference sequence). The CDR3 extends over 13 amino acids. V dropped 6 bases and J dropped 6; count of bases not matched to a gene: 3. The CDR3 reads CASRASGSGELFS. CDR3 DNA: TGTGCCAGCAGAGCTAGCGGGTCCGGGGAGCTGTTTTCT.

A note on this clonotype: Since a much larger clone is just one base distant, this may be a read error. The J gene is TRBJ1-6, the V gene TRBV6-1, with unresolved D. Germline CDR1 is MNHNS and CDR2 is SASEGT. CDR3 length: 15 amino acids. Here the CDR3 reads CASSDGYSYNPPLHF. The CDR3 region has the DNA TGTGCCAGCAGTGATGGGTACTCCTATAATCCACCCCTCCACTTT.

This clonotype was counted between two and nine times. The V call is TRBV24-1, the J call TRBJ2-2, with 9 bases identical to TRBD2. V was pared by 5 bases and J by 5 bases, with 8 bases of the junction left unmatched. CDR1 is KGHDR, CDR2 SFDVKD, per germline. There are 16 residues in the CDR3. This CDR3 reads CATSGLSGRGTGELFF. CDR3 sequence (DNA): TGTGCCACCAGTGGACTTAGCGGGAGAGGTACCGGGGAGCTGTTTTTT.

This chain connects TRBV5-1 to TRBJ2-5; maybe TRBD2 (6 bases). The germline V and J ends were trimmed by 4 bases and 4 bases, with 17 bases remaining between them. Per germline, CDR1 SGHRS and CDR2 YFSETQ. The CDR3 runs 15 residues. CDR3: CASSPRAGSGETQYF. The CDR3 nucleotides read TGCGCCAGCAGCCCGAGGGCGGGGTCGGGAGAGACCCAGTACTTC.

This clonotype has at least ten counts. V is TRBV27 and J is TRBJ2-1; 10 nucleotides line up with TRBD2. Germline V CDR1 and CDR2: MNHEY, SMNVEV (reference sequence). The CDR3 spans 18 residues. The V gene end was trimmed by 5 bases and the J gene end by 4 bases; junction bases not matched to a gene: 14. CDR3 coding DNA: TGTGCCAGCAGTCCCGTCTCAGCTAGCGGGGGCCATTACAATGAGCAGTTCTTC. Its translation is CASSPVSASGGHYNEQFF.

This clonotype was recorded at least ten times. The genes are TRBV27 and TRBJ1-1, with D possibly TRBD1 on 6 matching bases. Trimming shortened V by 8 bases and J by 0 bases, and 13 bases separated the two germline ends. Germline V gene sequence: CDR1 MNHEY, CDR2 SMNVEV (reference sequence). The CDR3 consists of 14 residues. DNA for the CDR3: TGTGCCAGCCGCATCACAGGGATGAACACTGAAGCTTTCTTT. Translation: CASRITGMNTEAFF.

This clonotype was recorded many times. In DNA form, the CDR3 reads TGCGCCAGCAGCCAAGAGTGGGCGGGGTCTCAACCCACAGATACGCAGTATTTT. It specifies CASSQEWAGSQPTDTQYF. V gene TRBV4-3 combines with J gene TRBJ2-3; the D gene is possibly TRBD2 (6 bases). Germline V gene lookup returns CDR1 LGHNA and CDR2 YSLEER. The CDR3 runs 18 residues. With 0 bases removed from V and 2 bases from J, the gap between germline ends came to 18 bases.

There are a few counts of this clonotype. The genes are TRBV20-1 and TRBJ2-5, with D unclear. The CDR3 is 11 amino acids. Between the trimmed V and J ends, which lost 2 bases and 2 bases, there was a span of 3 bases. CDR1 DFQATT and CDR2 SNEGSKA come from the germline V gene (reference sequence). CDR3 DNA: TGCAGTGCTAGACTACAAGAGACCCAGTACTTC. Its protein product is CSARLQETQYF.

DNA of the CDR3: TGTGCCAGCAATCAGGGGGGTACGCTGTTTTTT. The encoded protein is CASNQGGTLFF. The chain uses TRBV6-2 or TRBV6-3 and TRBJ2-2; tentatively, D is TRBD1 (7 bases). Trimming removed 7 bases from V and 13 bases from J, with 13 bases in between. In germline, CDR1 is MNHEY, CDR2 SVGEGT. The CDR3 runs to 11 residues.

This clonotype has a handful of counts. The rearrangement links TRBV20-1 to TRBJ1-1; tentatively, D is TRBD1 (5 bases). V was pared by 0 bases and J by 6 bases, with 17 bases between. The CDR3 length is 15 residues. Germline CDR1 reads DFQATT; CDR2 reads SNEGSKA (reference sequence). The CDR3 DNA reads TGCAGTGCTAGAGATCGAGTGGGGCTGGGAGCTGAAGCTTTCTTT. Protein: CSARDRVGLGAEAFF.

This clonotype was recorded at least ten times. CDR3 coding DNA: TGTGCCAGCAGTTACGGGACAGGGGGCTGGGTTGAGCAGTTCTTC. Encoded protein: CASSYGTGGWVEQFF. This chain joins TRBV6-2 or TRBV6-3 and TRBJ2-1; 12 positions agree with TRBD1. CDR3 length: 15 amino acids. The J segment lost 9 bases and the V segment lost 2 bases, leaving 5 bases of the junction unmatched. Per germline, CDR1 MNHEY and CDR2 SVGEGT.

This rearrangement joins TRBV5-6 to TRBJ1-1; 9 bases line up with TRBD1. This CDR3 has 16 amino acids. The V gene end was trimmed by 1 base and the J gene end by 0 bases; junction bases not matched to a gene: 4. The germline gives CDR1 SGHDT, CDR2 YYEEEE. The chain's CDR3 is CASSLWTGDMNTEAFF. The DNA for the CDR3 is TGTGCCAGCAGCTTGTGGACAGGGGACATGAACACTGAAGCTTTCTTT.

This clonotype has ten or more counts. The chain has TRBV20-1 and TRBJ2-1, with 7 nucleotides matching TRBD2. CDR1 is DFQATT, CDR2 SNEGSKA, per germline (reference sequence). The V gene end was trimmed by 2 bases and the J gene end by 6 bases; junction bases not matched to a gene: 10. The length of the CDR3 is 15 residues. CDR3 sequence reads: CSARTTLGRTNEQFF. In nucleotides, the CDR3 is TGCAGTGCTAGAACCACCCTCGGGAGGACCAATGAGCAGTTCTTC.

A note on this clonotype: The junction and the germline gene differ at one end; a read error may be behind it. J is TRBJ2-7 and V is TRBV29-1, with 7 nucleotides matching TRBD1. The CDR3 covers 14 residues. Germline CDR1 SQVTM, CDR2 ANQGSEA. As DNA, the CDR3 is TGTAGCGTAGCGCCGGTGGACAGGTCCTACGAGCAGTACTTC. Its protein is CSVAPVDRSYEQYF.

This clonotype showed up many times. The chain employs TRBV12-3 or TRBV12-4 and TRBJ2-7; D is ambiguous. This CDR3 comprises 13 residues. Deletions cut 0 bases from V and 3 bases from J, with 6 bases between. The CDR3 spells CASSLAGIYEQYF. The CDR3, as DNA: TGTGCCAGCAGTTTAGCAGGGATCTACGAGCAGTACTTC.

In this sample, this clonotype turned up many times. CDR3 sequence: CATSRRTDSSERAEAFF. CDR3 nucleotides: TGTGCCACCAGCAGGAGGACGGACTCAAGCGAACGGGCTGAAGCTTTCTTT. The chain has TRBV15 and TRBJ1-1; D is uncertain. The V end lost 3 bases, the J end lost 6 bases, and 23 bases lay between the germline ends. The CDR3 length is 17 residues. Germline-derived CDR1 and CDR2 are LNHNV and YYDKDF (reference sequence).

Ten or more counts support this clonotype. The chain joins TRBV6-5 to TRBJ1-5, with D perhaps matching TRBD1 (6 bases). The CDR3 runs 15 residues. Germline loops: CDR1 MNHEY, CDR2 SVGAGI. The V end lost 0 bases, the J end lost 7 bases, and 13 bases lay between the germline ends. This CDR3 is CASSYSQGIGQPQHF. The CDR3 DNA follows: TGTGCCAGCAGTTACTCACAGGGTATAGGCCAGCCCCAGCATTTT.

This clonotype was counted at least ten times. This chain links TRBV28 with TRBJ2-2; possibly TRBD2 for D (5 bases). The germline V gene encodes CDR1 MDHEN and CDR2 SYDVKM. V was trimmed by 7 bases and J by 4 bases, leaving 16 bases between them. This CDR3 has 15 amino acids. This chain's CDR3 is CASNSQEAGTGELFF. In nucleotides, the CDR3 is TGTGCCAGCAATAGCCAGGAGGCAGGCACCGGGGAGCTGTTTTTT.

The rearrangement uses TRBV30 and TRBJ1-2, with D unclear. V was shortened by 4 bases and J by 12 bases, with 21 bases between the two germline ends. Per the germline V gene, CDR1 is GTSNPN and CDR2 is SVGIG (reference sequence). The CDR3 has 13 amino acids. The CDR3 reads CAWTQTGRGMDTF. CDR3 sequence (DNA): TGTGCCTGGACCCAAACCGGCCGAGGGATGGACACCTTC.

This clonotype was recorded a few times. The chain combines TRBV6-2 or TRBV6-3 with TRBJ2-1, with 14 bases aligning to TRBD2. Trimming at V came to 2 bases and at J to 9 bases, leaving 9 bases not matched to a gene. This CDR3 is 17 amino acids long. Germline loops: CDR1 MNHEY, CDR2 SVGEGT. CDR3 residues: CASSYRLAGGPRGEQFF. DNA of the CDR3: TGTGCCAGCAGTTACCGACTAGCGGGAGGGCCTCGGGGTGAGCAGTTCTTC.

The V gene is TRBV11-2, the J gene TRBJ1-1; perhaps TRBD1 as D (5 bases). The germline V gene encodes CDR1 SGHAT and CDR2 FQNNGV. This CDR3 region has 15 residues. The V end lost 1 base, the J end lost 3 bases, and 12 bases lay between the germline ends. CDR3 sequence (DNA): TGTGCCAGCAGCTTAGGGACGGGGCGGGACACTGAAGCTTTCTTT. It specifies CASSLGTGRDTEAFF.

In its sample, this clonotype was seen a few times. The chain uses TRBV10-3 and TRBJ2-2; the D is unclear. The CDR3 runs to 13 residues. Deletions cut 11 bases from V and 6 bases from J, with 16 bases between. The germline CDR1 and CDR2 sequences are ENHRY and SYGVKD. The CDR3 region is CALSPQISGELFF. In DNA, the CDR3 is TGTGCCCTCTCCCCTCAAATTTCCGGGGAGCTGTTTTTT.

This clonotype was counted a few times. CDR3: CASSYSISQGAFNSPLHF. Written as DNA, the CDR3 is TGTGCCAGCAGTTACTCGATATCGCAGGGGGCGTTTAATTCACCCCTCCACTTT. The J gene is TRBJ1-6, the V gene TRBV6-2 or TRBV6-3; TRBD1 matches at 8 bases. Germline V gene lookup returns CDR1 MNHEY and CDR2 SVGEGT. The CDR3 consists of 18 residues. V lost 0 bases and J lost 6; bases outside the gene matches: 10.

The V call is TRBV5-1, the J call TRBJ2-4; 8 nucleotides match TRBD2. The CDR3 extends over 16 amino acids. CDR1 SGHRS and CDR2 YFSETQ come from the germline V gene. The junction had 14 bases not matched to a gene; V was cut back by 4 bases and J by 8 bases. The CDR3 spells CASSLSRRGGGDIQYF. As DNA, the CDR3 is TGCGCCAGCAGCCTTAGCCGACGGGGGGGAGGTGACATTCAGTACTTC.